Here is one T cell receptor (beta chain) with its context. This record comes from a study of cytomegalovirus exposure and HLA in healthy donors. The CDR3 contains 14 residues. The germline V gene has CDR1 SNHLY and CDR2 FYNNEI. Deletions cut 6 bases from V and 6 bases from J, with 12 bases between. Primers for the PCR totalled 60 Vbeta and 13 Jbeta. Assay used: immunoSEQ multiplex PCR; TCRdb lists only in-frame clones, some missing. The sample yields 180,000 or so clones, 77% seen once. This chain joins TRBV2 and TRBJ1-6, with a tentative D call TRBD1 (6 bases). Sequenced material: PBMCs. The clonotype was recovered from a man in his late teens or twenties in good health and CMV-seronegative. For the CDR3, the DNA is TGTGCCAGCAGCCGACAGGACCTTAATTCACCCCTCCACTTT. This translates into CASSRQDLNSPLHF.